The rows below give T cell receptor beta chains drawn from one sample of a study of Graves' ophthalmopathy and Graves' hyperthyroidism. TCRdb reprocessed the multiplex PCR reads via MiXCR and lists one record per CDR3 protein. The table records under 800,000 distinct CDR3 sequences, about 20% of them present only once. Material: peripheral blood. These receptors all stem from a woman between 18 and 30 years old with stable Graves' hyperthyroidism. Some clones in this sample may be carry-over from other donors' samples. Both conserved end residues are part of each CDR3. Each record gives: V gene, D gene, J gene, clone size, CDR3 DNA, CDR3 protein. D genes are given only for firm matches. Clone size is shown for a subset of rows, as once, few, many or a class of expanded clone.

>TRBV20-1|NA|TRBJ2-4|many
TGCAGTGCTAGAGCACGAGGGGGAAACATTCAGTACTTC
CSARARGGNIQYF
>TRBV2|NA|TRBJ2-7|NA
TGTGCCAGCAGTGAAGGGGCCCGGTCCCACGAGCAGTACTTC
CASSEGARSHEQYF
>TRBV6-1|NA|TRBJ1-6|many
TGTGCCAGCACCCCGGTCAGCTCCTATAATTCACCCCTCCACTTT
CASTPVSSYNSPLHF
>TRBV6-5|NA|TRBJ1-3|NA
TGTGCCAGCAGTTACTCACAGGGTAACGGAAACACCATATATTTT
CASSYSQGNGNTIYF
>TRBV6-2/TRBV6-3|NA|TRBJ2-2|NA
TGTGCCAGCAGTTACTCGGACGCCGGGGAGCTGTTTTTT
CASSYSDAGELFF
>TRBV11-2|NA|TRBJ2-7|NA
TGTGCCAGCAGCTTCGGGGGTAAGGGGGGATACGAGCAGTACTTC
CASSFGGKGGYEQYF
>TRBV7-2|TRBD1|TRBJ2-7|many
TGTGCCAGCAGCAGCCTCGGAACGGGACAGGGGGCTTTCGTCTACGAGCAGTACTTC
CASSSLGTGQGAFVYEQYF
>TRBV6-5|NA|TRBJ1-2|many
TGTGCCAGCAGTTACCAACAGGGCCCCTATGGCTACACCTTC
CASSYQQGPYGYTF
>TRBV13|NA|TRBJ1-1|many
TGTGCCAGCAGCTTAGTGGGGGAGCCGCACACTGAAGCTTTCTTT
CASSLVGEPHTEAFF
>TRBV20-1|NA|TRBJ2-5|many
TGCAGTGCTAGGCTCAGAGGTAGTAAGTCAAAGACCCAGTACTTC
CSARLRGSKSKTQYF
>TRBV25-1|NA|TRBJ2-2|NA
TGTGCCAGCAGTGAGGGGCGGAGAGGCACCGGGGAGCTGTTTTTT
CASSEGRRGTGELFF
>TRBV7-2|NA|TRBJ2-5|many
TGTGCCAGCAGCTTGAGCGGGCCGAAAGAGACCCAGTACTTC
CASSLSGPKETQYF
>TRBV5-1|NA|TRBJ1-1|NA
TGCGCCAGCAGGCGTGAGGTCGTGGGCGCTGAAGCTTTCTTT
CASRREVVGAEAFF
>TRBV11-2|NA|TRBJ2-5|many
TGTGCCAGCAGCCCAACTCTAGCAAGCCCCGGAGAGACCCAGTACTTC
CASSPTLASPGETQYF
>TRBV29-1|NA|TRBJ2-5|many
TGCAGCGTTGAAGATCGGTACAGAAAGTACTTC
CSVEDRYRKYF
>TRBV13|NA|TRBJ1-1|few
TGTGCCAGCACCTACACGGGGGAGGACTCTGAAGCTTTCTTT
CASTYTGEDSEAFF
>TRBV5-1|NA|TRBJ2-5|NA
TGCGCCAGCAGCCTATTAATGCTACAAGAGACCCAGTACTTC
CASSLLMLQETQYF
>TRBV2|NA|TRBJ2-7|many
TGTGCCAGCAGTGAACGGGGCGGCCCTACGCTAGGTGGACGACCCCAAAGAGAGCAGTACTTC
CASSERGGPTLGGRPQREQYF
>TRBV15|TRBD1|TRBJ1-5|NA
TGTGCCACCAGCCGGACAGGGGGTGATCAGCCCCAGCATTTT
CATSRTGGDQPQHF
>TRBV9|TRBD1|TRBJ2-5|few
TGTGCCAGCAGCCGAGATGGGACAGGGGTGGGAGAGACCCAGTACTTC
CASSRDGTGVGETQYF
>TRBV28|NA|TRBJ1-2|few
TGTGCCAGCTCCACAGGAACCTCCCCCTATGGCTACACCTTC
CASSTGTSPYGYTF
>TRBV11-2|TRBD1|TRBJ2-5|many
TGTGCCAGCAGCATGCCCGACAGGGGGCAAGAGACCCAGTACTTC
CASSMPDRGQETQYF
>TRBV6-1|NA|TRBJ1-5|NA
TGTGCCAGCAGCCCAAGCTCGGAGGCTCGACCCCAGCATTTT
CASSPSSEARPQHF
>TRBV28|TRBD1|TRBJ2-5|many
TGTGCCAGCAGTTCGCCGGGACAGAATTCCCAAGAGACCCAGTACTTC
CASSSPGQNSQETQYF
>TRBV7-9|NA|TRBJ1-5|many
TGTGCCAGCAGCTTACGCGACGCCGACGGGCCCCAGCATTTT
CASSLRDADGPQHF
>TRBV11-2|NA|TRBJ2-5|NA
TGTGCCAGCTATACCCCTAGTCAAGAGACCCAGTACTTC
CASYTPSQETQYF
>TRBV12-3/TRBV12-4|TRBD1|TRBJ1-2|many
TGTGCCAGCAGGGGAGCCGGGACAGTCTATGGCTACACCTTC
CASRGAGTVYGYTF
>TRBV7-6|NA|TRBJ2-7|many
TGTGCCAGCAGCAGCGAAAGCTCCTACGAGCAGTACTTC
CASSSESSYEQYF
>TRBV28|NA|TRBJ2-7|NA
TGTGCCAGCAGTCCTCCCCCGGGGGTCTCCGAGCAGTACTTC
CASSPPPGVSEQYF
>TRBV9|NA|TRBJ2-5|NA
TGTGCCAGCAGCGTAGACGACTTTAGGGGGACCCAGTACTTC
CASSVDDFRGTQYF
>TRBV4-1|TRBD1|TRBJ2-5|many
TGCGCCAGCAGCCAAGATCGGACAGGGGGCAAGCAAGAGACCCAGTACTTC
CASSQDRTGGKQETQYF
>TRBV9|TRBD1|TRBJ2-5|NA
TGTGCCAGCAGCGTTTCCCCGGGACAGGGGTTCGAGACCCAGTACTTC
CASSVSPGQGFETQYF
>TRBV7-2|NA|TRBJ1-2|NA
TGTGCCAGCAGCTTATCCCATAACAGGGACGGCTACACCTTC
CASSLSHNRDGYTF
>TRBV3-1|TRBD2|TRBJ2-5|many
TGTGCCAGCAGCCCTTTGAGCGGGGGGGCCGAGGAGACCCAGTACTTC
CASSPLSGGAEETQYF
>TRBV19|NA|TRBJ2-7|many
TGTGCCAGTAGTATCGGCCACTACGAGCAGTACTTC
CASSIGHYEQYF
>TRBV6-7|TRBD1|TRBJ1-2|NA
TGTGCCAGCAGAGAGACCCGGGACAGGGAGTCAAGACGGAGTGGCTACACCTTC
CASRETRDRESRRSGYTF
>TRBV28|TRBD1|TRBJ2-6|NA
TGTGCCAGCAGTTTTAGGGCAGGGGGATATGGTGGGGCCAACGTCCTGACTTTC
CASSFRAGGYGGANVLTF
>TRBV15|NA|TRBJ1-1|many
TGTGCCACCAGCAGAGCCCGGGCAGTGAACATGAACACTGAAGCTTTCTTT
CATSRARAVNMNTEAFF